These T cell receptor beta chains were read from a single sample in a study of regulatory T cells in long-lasting Graves disease. MiXCR was run by TCRdb on the multiplex PCR reads, yielding one entry per CDR3 protein. The table shows approximately 390,000 distinct CDR3 sequences, with roughly 16% occurring only once. This sample was also put to use in a study of T cells in Graves' hyperthyroidism and ophthalmopathy.

This specimen was peripheral blood mononuclear cells (PBMCs), taken at new diagnosis, from a patient treated with antithyroid drugs. The receptors here all came from a woman under 30 with Graves disease. CDR3s include the opening cysteine and the closing phenylalanine or tryptophan. The order of the fields is D gene, clone size, J gene, V gene, CDR3 DNA, CDR3 protein. The D gene is left open where the match is weak. Clone sizes are given selectively: once, few, many, or a class where the clone is expanded.

TRBD1,-,TRBJ1-4,TRBV20-1,TGCAGTGCCCCCAAGCCCGGGACAGGAATTCCGAACCTGAATGAAAAACTGTTTTTT,CSAPKPGTGIPNLNEKLFF
-,many,TRBJ2-7,TRBV27,TGTGCCAGCGGCACCCAGGGGGGCTACGAGCAGTACTTC,CASGTQGGYEQYF
-,many,TRBJ2-1,TRBV13,TGTGCCAGCATCGTCCTCTCCCGGGATCGACCTAGCAATGAGCAGTTCTTC,CASIVLSRDRPSNEQFF
TRBD2,-,TRBJ2-1,TRBV6-5,TGTGCCAGCAGTTACTCTAGGGCTAGCGGGATCTCCTACAATGAGCAGTTCTTC,CASSYSRASGISYNEQFF
TRBD1,many,TRBJ2-1,TRBV20-1,TGCAGTGCTACCCTCACGCAGGGGGCAAGAATTAATGAGCAGTTCTTC,CSATLTQGARINEQFF
TRBD1,many,TRBJ1-6,TRBV15,TGTGCCACCAGCCGAACACAGGGGTATAATTCACCCCTCCACTTT,CATSRTQGYNSPLHF
-,-,TRBJ2-2,TRBV28,TGTGCCATCCAGGGAATCGGGGAGCTGTTTTTT,CAIQGIGELFF
TRBD2,-,TRBJ2-1,TRBV7-2,TGTGCCAGCAGCTCACCGGGACTAGCGGGGGCTGAGCAGTTCTTC,CASSSPGLAGAEQFF
-,many,TRBJ2-5,TRBV28,TGTGCCAGCGAGGCAGGGGCGCTGATTGGGGCGGCGGAGACCCAGTACTTC,CASEAGALIGAAETQYF
TRBD1,few,TRBJ2-5,TRBV7-3,TGTGCCAGCAGCTCGACAGGGGCGTCTTCCGAGACCCAGTACTTC,CASSSTGASSETQYF
-,many,TRBJ1-6,TRBV5-1,TGCGCCAGCAGCTTGGCCGTGGGGGGAAATTCACCCCTCCACTTT,CASSLAVGGNSPLHF
TRBD1,few,TRBJ2-2,TRBV9,TGTGCCAGCAGCCAAAACTCCGGGACAGGGGGCTCTGGCAAGTACACCGGGGAGCTGTTTTTT,CASSQNSGTGGSGKYTGELFF